Below, one T cell receptor beta chain is given with its context. With V trimmed by 1 base and J by 2 bases, 1 base remained unmatched. The CDR3 contains 14 residues. Germline V gives CDR1 SEHNR, CDR2 FQNEAQ (reference sequence). The data were obtained in a study of T cell responses to AZD1222 COVID-19 vaccine. Produced via immunoSEQ multiplex PCR; TCRdb's table is partial and in-frame only. The profile shows roughly 140,000 clones, roughly 90% of them singletons. The material was peripheral blood, obtained 28 days after the second AZD1222 dose. The receptor was isolated from an adult who received the AZD1222 COVID-19 vaccine. The chain combines TRBV7-9 with TRBJ2-7, with 8 bases matching TRBD1. The CDR3 loop reads CASSLEQGAYEQYF. The CDR3 DNA sequence: TGTGCCAGCAGCTTAGAACAGGGGGCCTACGAGCAGTACTTC.